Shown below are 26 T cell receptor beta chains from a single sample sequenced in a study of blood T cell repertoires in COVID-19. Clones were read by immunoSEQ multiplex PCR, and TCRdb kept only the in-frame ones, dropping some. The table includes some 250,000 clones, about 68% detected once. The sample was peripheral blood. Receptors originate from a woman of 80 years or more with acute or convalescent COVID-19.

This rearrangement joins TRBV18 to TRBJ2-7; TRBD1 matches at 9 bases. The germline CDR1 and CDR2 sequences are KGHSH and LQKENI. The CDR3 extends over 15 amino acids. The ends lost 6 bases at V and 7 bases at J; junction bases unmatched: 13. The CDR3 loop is CASSERTGAAGEQYF. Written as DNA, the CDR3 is TGTGCCAGCTCCGAGAGGACAGGGGCGGCGGGGGAGCAGTACTTC.

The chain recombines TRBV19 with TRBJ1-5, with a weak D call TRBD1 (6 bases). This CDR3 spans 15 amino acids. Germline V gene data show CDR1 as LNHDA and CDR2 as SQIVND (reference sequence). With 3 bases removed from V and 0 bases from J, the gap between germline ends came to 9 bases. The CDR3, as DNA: TGTGCCAGTAGTATTGGACAGAATAGCAATCAGCCCCAGCATTTT. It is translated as CASSIGQNSNQPQHF. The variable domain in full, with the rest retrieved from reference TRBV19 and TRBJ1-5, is DGGITQSPKYLFRKEGQNVTLSCEQNLNHDAMYWYRQDPGQGLRLIYYSQIVNDFQKGDIAEGYSVSREKKESFPLTVTSAQKNPTAFYLCASSIGQNSNQPQHFGDGTRLSIL.

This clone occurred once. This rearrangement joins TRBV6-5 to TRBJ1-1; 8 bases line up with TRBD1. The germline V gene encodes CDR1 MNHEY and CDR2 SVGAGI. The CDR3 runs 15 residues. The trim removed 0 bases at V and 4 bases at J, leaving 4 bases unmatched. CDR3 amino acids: CASSYSRGQGTEAFF. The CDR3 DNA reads TGTGCCAGCAGTTACTCTAGAGGACAGGGCACTGAAGCTTTCTTT.

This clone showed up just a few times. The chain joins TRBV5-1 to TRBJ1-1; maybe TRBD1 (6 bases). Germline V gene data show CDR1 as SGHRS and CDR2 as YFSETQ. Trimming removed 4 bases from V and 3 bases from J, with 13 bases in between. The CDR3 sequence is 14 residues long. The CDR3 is CASSSRGSDTEAFF. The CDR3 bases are TGCGCCAGCAGCAGCAGGGGTTCAGACACTGAAGCTTTCTTT.

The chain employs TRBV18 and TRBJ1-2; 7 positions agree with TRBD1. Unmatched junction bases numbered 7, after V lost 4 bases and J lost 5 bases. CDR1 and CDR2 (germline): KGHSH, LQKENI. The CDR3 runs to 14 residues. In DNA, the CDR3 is TGTGCCAGCTCACTCCGGGACAGTAATTATGGCTACACCTTC. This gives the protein CASSLRDSNYGYTF.

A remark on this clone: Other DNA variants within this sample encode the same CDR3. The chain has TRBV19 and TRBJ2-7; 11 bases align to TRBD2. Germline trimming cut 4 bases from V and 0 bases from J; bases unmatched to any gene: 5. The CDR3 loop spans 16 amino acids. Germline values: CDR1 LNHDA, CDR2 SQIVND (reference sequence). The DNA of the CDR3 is TGTGCCAGTAGTACCACCGGGACTAGCGGCTCCTACGAGCAGTACTTC. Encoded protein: CASSTTGTSGSYEQYF.

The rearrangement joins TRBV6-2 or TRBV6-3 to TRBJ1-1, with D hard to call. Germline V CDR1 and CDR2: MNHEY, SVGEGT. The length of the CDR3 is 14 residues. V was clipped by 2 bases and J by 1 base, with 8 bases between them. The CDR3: CASSYDTWNTEAFF. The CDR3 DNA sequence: TGTGCCAGCAGTTACGACACCTGGAACACTGAAGCTTTCTTT.

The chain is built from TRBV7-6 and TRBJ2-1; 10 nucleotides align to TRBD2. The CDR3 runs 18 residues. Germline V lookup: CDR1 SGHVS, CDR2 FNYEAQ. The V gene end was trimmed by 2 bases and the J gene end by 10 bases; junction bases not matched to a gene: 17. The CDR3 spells CASSLQPPSLAGGREQFF. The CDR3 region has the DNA TGTGCCAGCAGCTTACAGCCGCCGAGTTTAGCGGGAGGCCGAGAGCAGTTCTTC.

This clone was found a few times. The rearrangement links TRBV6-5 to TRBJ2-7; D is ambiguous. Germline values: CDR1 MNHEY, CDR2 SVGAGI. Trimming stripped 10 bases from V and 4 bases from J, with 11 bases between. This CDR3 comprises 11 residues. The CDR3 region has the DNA TGTGCCATCCTAGACCCTTACGAGCAGTACTTC. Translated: CAILDPYEQYF.

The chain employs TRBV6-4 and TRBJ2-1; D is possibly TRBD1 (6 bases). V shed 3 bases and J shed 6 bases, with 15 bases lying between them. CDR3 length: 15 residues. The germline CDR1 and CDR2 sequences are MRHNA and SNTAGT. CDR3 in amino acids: CASSDPVGTTNEQFF. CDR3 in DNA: TGTGCCAGCAGTGATCCCGTTGGGACAACCAATGAGCAGTTCTTC.

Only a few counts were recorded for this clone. This CDR3 is CASGFSIQETQYF. CDR3 nucleotide sequence: TGTGCTAGTGGTTTTAGTATTCAAGAGACCCAGTACTTC. This sequence joins TRBV12-5 and TRBJ2-5; D remains ambiguous. V gave up 3 bases and J gave up 2 bases, with 7 bases separating them. The CDR3 is made up of 13 amino acids. Looked up from germline, CDR1 is LGHNT and CDR2 is FRNRAP.

The CDR3 DNA is TGTGCCACCAGTGCCGGGGGGACAGGGTACACAGATACGCAGTATTTT. It encodes CATSAGGTGYTDTQYF. V is TRBV24-1 and J is TRBJ2-3; 9 bases match TRBD1. The CDR3 totals 16 residues. Germline V lookup: CDR1 KGHDR, CDR2 SFDVKD. V dropped 5 bases and J dropped 2; count of bases not matched to a gene: 7.

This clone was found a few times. The DNA of the CDR3 is TGTGCCAGCAGAATCAGGCCCTCCGGGGAGCTGTTTTTT. It translates to CASRIRPSGELFF. This chain uses TRBV6-5 with TRBJ2-2, with unresolved D. Looked up from germline, CDR1 is MNHEY and CDR2 is SVGAGI. This CDR3 contains 13 residues. Trimming took off 6 bases at V and 6 bases at J, with 11 bases between the two ends.

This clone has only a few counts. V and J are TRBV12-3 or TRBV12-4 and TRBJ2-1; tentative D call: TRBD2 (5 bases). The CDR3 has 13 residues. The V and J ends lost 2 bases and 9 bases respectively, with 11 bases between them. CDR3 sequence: CASSLRLAGEQFF. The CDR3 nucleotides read TGTGCCAGCAGTTTAAGGCTAGCTGGTGAGCAGTTCTTC.

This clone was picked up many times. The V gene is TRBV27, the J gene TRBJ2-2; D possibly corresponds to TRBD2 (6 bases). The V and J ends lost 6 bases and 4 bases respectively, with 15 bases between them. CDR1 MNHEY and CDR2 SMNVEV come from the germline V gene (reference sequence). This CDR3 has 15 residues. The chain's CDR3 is CASSQGGLLTGELFF. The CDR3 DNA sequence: TGTGCCAGCAGCCAAGGAGGACTACTCACCGGGGAGCTGTTTTTT.

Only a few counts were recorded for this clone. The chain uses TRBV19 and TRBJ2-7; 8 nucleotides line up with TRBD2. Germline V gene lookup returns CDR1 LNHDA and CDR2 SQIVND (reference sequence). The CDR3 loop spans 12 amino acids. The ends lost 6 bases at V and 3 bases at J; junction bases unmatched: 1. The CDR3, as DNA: TGTGCCAGTAGCGCGGGAGGCTACGAGCAGTACTTC. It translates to CASSAGGYEQYF.

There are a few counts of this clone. CDR3 coding DNA: TGTGCCTGGAGTGTACGCAGGGCCCCTGAAGCTTTCTTT. It codes for CAWSVRRAPEAFF. The chain employs TRBV30 and TRBJ1-1; weak D call: TRBD1 (5 bases). Trimming removed 0 bases at V and 6 bases at J, with 11 bases between. CDR3 size: 13 residues. In germline, CDR1 is GTSNPN, CDR2 SVGIG (reference sequence). Supplemented by reference TRBV30 and TRBJ1-1, the full variable domain reads SQTIHQWPATLVQPVGSPLSLECTVEGTSNPNLYWYRQAAGRGLQLLFYSVGIGQISSEVPQNLSASRPQDRQFILSSKKLLLSDSGFYLCAWSVRRAPEAFFGQGTRLTVV.

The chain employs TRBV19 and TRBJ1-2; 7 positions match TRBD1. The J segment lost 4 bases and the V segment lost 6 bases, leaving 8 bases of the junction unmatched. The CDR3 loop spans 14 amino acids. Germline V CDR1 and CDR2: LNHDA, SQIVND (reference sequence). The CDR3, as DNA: TGTGCCAGTAGCCGACAGGGTGAGGGCTATGGCTACACCTTC. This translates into CASSRQGEGYGYTF.

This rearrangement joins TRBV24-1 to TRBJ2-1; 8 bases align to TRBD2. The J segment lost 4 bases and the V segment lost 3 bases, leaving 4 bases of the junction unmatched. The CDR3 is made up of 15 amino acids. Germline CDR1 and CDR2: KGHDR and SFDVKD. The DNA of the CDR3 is TGTGCCACCAGTGATACGCGGGGGGCGTACAATGAGCAGTTCTTC. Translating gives CATSDTRGAYNEQFF.

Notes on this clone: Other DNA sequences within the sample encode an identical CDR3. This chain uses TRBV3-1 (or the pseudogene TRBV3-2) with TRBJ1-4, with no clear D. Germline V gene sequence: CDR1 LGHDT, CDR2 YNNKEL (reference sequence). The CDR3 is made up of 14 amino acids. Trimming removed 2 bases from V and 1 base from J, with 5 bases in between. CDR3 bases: TGTGCCAGCAGCCAACGGGGAACTAATGAAAAACTGTTTTTT. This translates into CASSQRGTNEKLFF.

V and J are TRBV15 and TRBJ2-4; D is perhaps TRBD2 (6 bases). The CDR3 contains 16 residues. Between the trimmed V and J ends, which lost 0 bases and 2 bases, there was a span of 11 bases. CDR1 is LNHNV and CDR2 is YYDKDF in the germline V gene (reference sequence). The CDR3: CATSREGGETKNIQYF. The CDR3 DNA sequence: TGTGCCACCAGCAGAGAGGGGGGTGAGACCAAAAACATTCAGTACTTC.

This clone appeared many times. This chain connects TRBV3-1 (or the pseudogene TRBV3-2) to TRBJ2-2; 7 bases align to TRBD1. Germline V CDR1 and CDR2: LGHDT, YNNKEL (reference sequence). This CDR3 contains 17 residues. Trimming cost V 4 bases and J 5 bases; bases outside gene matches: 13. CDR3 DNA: TGTGCCAGCAGCCTACGCCGGGACAGCGATTGGACCGGGGAGCTGTTTTTT. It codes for CASSLRRDSDWTGELFF.

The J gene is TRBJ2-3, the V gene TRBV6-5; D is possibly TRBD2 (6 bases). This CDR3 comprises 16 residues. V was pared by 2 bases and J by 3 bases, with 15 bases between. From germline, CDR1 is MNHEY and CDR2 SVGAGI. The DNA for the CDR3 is TGTGCCAGCAGTTACCCCGTTGACGGGAGAACAGATACGCAGTATTTT. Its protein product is CASSYPVDGRTDTQYF.

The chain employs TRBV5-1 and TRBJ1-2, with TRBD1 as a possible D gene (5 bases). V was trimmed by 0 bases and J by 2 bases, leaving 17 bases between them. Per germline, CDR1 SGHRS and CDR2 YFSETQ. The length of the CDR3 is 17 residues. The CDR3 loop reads CASSLGSRVGENYGYTF. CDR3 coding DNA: TGCGCCAGCAGCTTGGGCAGCAGGGTAGGGGAAAACTATGGCTACACCTTC. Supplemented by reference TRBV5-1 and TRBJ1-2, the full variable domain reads KAGVTQTPRYLIKTRGQQVTLSCSPISGHRSVSWYQQTPGQGLQFLFEYFSETQRNKGNFPGRFSGRQFSNSRSEMNVSTLELGDSALYLCASSLGSRVGENYGYTFGSGTRLTVV.

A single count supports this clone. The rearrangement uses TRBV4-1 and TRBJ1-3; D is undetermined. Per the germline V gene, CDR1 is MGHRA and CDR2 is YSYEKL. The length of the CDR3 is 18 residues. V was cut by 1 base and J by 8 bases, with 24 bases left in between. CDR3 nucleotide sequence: TGCGCCAGCAGCCAAGTAGCTGGTCGGGTTGAGGGATCGGACACCATATATTTT. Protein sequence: CASSQVAGRVEGSDTIYF.

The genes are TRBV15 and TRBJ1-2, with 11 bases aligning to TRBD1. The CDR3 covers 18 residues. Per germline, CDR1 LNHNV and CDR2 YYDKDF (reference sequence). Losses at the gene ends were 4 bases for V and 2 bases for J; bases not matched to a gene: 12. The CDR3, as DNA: TGTGCCACCAGCACAAGGACAGGGGGCCAGGGGGCCAACTATGGCTACACCTTC. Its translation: CATSTRTGGQGANYGYTF.